These T cell receptor beta chains were read from a single sample in a study of somatic mutations in cytotoxic T cells in rheumatoid arthritis. Measured with immunoSEQ multiplex PCR; TCRdb has only the in-frame clones, and not every one. Of about 7,100 clones listed, about 80% are singletons. The sequenced material came from CD8+ T cells sorted from blood. The receptors come from an adult with rheumatoid arthritis. Each CDR3 is given with its conserved first and last residue. A D gene is named only where the DNA matches it firmly. Clone sizes are given selectively: once, few, many, or a class where the clone is expanded.

V gene: TRBV5-1; J gene: TRBJ1-1; clone size: .; D gene: TRBD1; CDR3 DNA: TGCGCCAGCTCCCCGGGACAGGGGCTGAACACTGAAGCTTTCTTT; CDR3 protein: CASSPGQGLNTEAFF
V gene: TRBV4-3; J gene: TRBJ1-2; clone size: .; D gene: TRBD1; CDR3 DNA: TGCGCCAGCAGCCAAGATAAGGGGACAGCCGACTATGGCTACACCTTC; CDR3 protein: CASSQDKGTADYGYTF
V gene: TRBV15; J gene: TRBJ1-2; clone size: large; D gene: TRBD1; CDR3 DNA: TGTGCCACCAGCGTGACAGGGAACTATGGCTACACCTTC; CDR3 protein: CATSVTGNYGYTF
V gene: TRBV28; J gene: TRBJ1-2; clone size: .; D gene: TRBD1; CDR3 DNA: TGTGCCAGCACTATCGGGGACAGGGGCGGATATGGCTACACCTTC; CDR3 protein: CASTIGDRGGYGYTF
V gene: TRBV27; J gene: TRBJ1-1; clone size: .; D gene: TRBD1; CDR3 DNA: TGTGCCAGCAGTTACGACAGGGGGGGGAACACTGAAGCTTTCTTT; CDR3 protein: CASSYDRGGNTEAFF
V gene: TRBV19; J gene: TRBJ1-5; clone size: .; D gene: .; CDR3 DNA: TGTGCCAGTAGTACAGCGAACAATCAGCCCCAGCATTTT; CDR3 protein: CASSTANNQPQHF
V gene: TRBV4-3; J gene: TRBJ2-1; clone size: .; D gene: TRBD2; CDR3 DNA: TGCGCCAGCAGCCAAGAACCTTGGCTAGCGGGAGATAATGAGCAGTTCTTC; CDR3 protein: CASSQEPWLAGDNEQFF
V gene: TRBV5-1; J gene: TRBJ1-2; clone size: .; D gene: TRBD1; CDR3 DNA: TGCGCCAGCGGGGACAGGGAGAGAGACTATGGCTACACCTTC; CDR3 protein: CASGDRERDYGYTF
V gene: TRBV6-4; J gene: TRBJ1-6; clone size: .; D gene: .; CDR3 DNA: TGTGCCAGCAGTGACTCGTGGGGGCTGAATTCACCCCTCCACTTT; CDR3 protein: CASSDSWGLNSPLHF
V gene: TRBV7-9; J gene: TRBJ2-1; clone size: .; D gene: TRBD2; CDR3 DNA: TGTGCCAGCAGCCGGACTAGCGGGACCGGAAACAATGAGCAGTTCTTC; CDR3 protein: CASSRTSGTGNNEQFF
V gene: TRBV21-1; J gene: TRBJ2-5; clone size: .; D gene: .; CDR3 DNA: TGTGCCAGCAGCACCCGAGAGACCCAGTACTTC; CDR3 protein: CASSTRETQYF
V gene: TRBV4-3; J gene: TRBJ1-2; clone size: .; D gene: TRBD1; CDR3 DNA: TGCGCCAGCAGCCAAGCTCCGGGACAGGGAAACTATGGCTACACCTTC; CDR3 protein: CASSQAPGQGNYGYTF
V gene: TRBV20-1; J gene: TRBJ1-4; clone size: once; D gene: .; CDR3 DNA: TGCAGTGTCTTAGAAGAAAAACTGTTTTTT; CDR3 protein: CSVLEEKLFF
V gene: TRBV5-8; J gene: TRBJ2-7; clone size: .; D gene: .; CDR3 DNA: TGTGCCAGCAGCTTGGTGGGGATCTACGAGCAGTACTTC; CDR3 protein: CASSLVGIYEQYF
V gene: TRBV5-4; J gene: TRBJ1-2; clone size: few; D gene: .; CDR3 DNA: TGTGCCAGCAGCTTGGTGGCAGGCGGCGGGGACTATGGCTACACCTTC; CDR3 protein: CASSLVAGGGDYGYTF
V gene: TRBV4-1; J gene: TRBJ2-5; clone size: .; D gene: .; CDR3 DNA: TGCGCCAGCAGCCACCTCATGACAGGGACCCAGTACTTC; CDR3 protein: CASSHLMTGTQYF
V gene: TRBV5-1; J gene: TRBJ2-3; clone size: .; D gene: .; CDR3 DNA: TGCGCCAGCAGCTTGGTTGGCGGGGCAAGCACAGATACGCAGTATTTT; CDR3 protein: CASSLVGGASTDTQYF
V gene: TRBV19; J gene: TRBJ1-1; clone size: few; D gene: .; CDR3 DNA: TGTGCCAGTAGTAGACAGAACACTGAAGCTTTCTTT; CDR3 protein: CASSRQNTEAFF
V gene: TRBV27; J gene: TRBJ1-1; clone size: .; D gene: .; CDR3 DNA: TGTGCCAGCAGTTTTAGGGCAAGTCGGACTGAAGCTTTCTTT; CDR3 protein: CASSFRASRTEAFF
V gene: TRBV5-1; J gene: TRBJ2-7; clone size: .; D gene: TRBD1; CDR3 DNA: TGCGCCAGCAGCTTGGACAGGGGTACCTACGAGCAGTACTTC; CDR3 protein: CASSLDRGTYEQYF
V gene: TRBV27; J gene: TRBJ1-4; clone size: .; D gene: .; CDR3 DNA: TGTGCCAGCAGTTTTACGGGCCCAACTAATGAAAAACTGTTTTTT; CDR3 protein: CASSFTGPTNEKLFF
V gene: TRBV4-1; J gene: TRBJ1-4; clone size: .; D gene: .; CDR3 DNA: TGCGCCAGCAGCCAAGAGTTTTTGACGGGGGGCGAAAAACTGTTTTTT; CDR3 protein: CASSQEFLTGGEKLFF
V gene: TRBV5-1; J gene: TRBJ2-3; clone size: .; D gene: .; CDR3 DNA: TGCGCCAGCAGCTTGGGGGCCGACACAGATACGCAGTATTTT; CDR3 protein: CASSLGADTDTQYF
V gene: TRBV12-5; J gene: TRBJ2-1; clone size: .; D gene: TRBD2; CDR3 DNA: TGTGCTAGTGCCCTTGAGGGATTAGCGGGGGGCCCGAGCTCCTACAATGAGCAGTTCTTC; CDR3 protein: CASALEGLAGGPSSYNEQFF
V gene: TRBV5-1; J gene: TRBJ1-1; clone size: few; D gene: .; CDR3 DNA: TGCGCCAGCAGCTTGAAACCCCAGATTGAAGCTTTCTTT; CDR3 protein: CASSLKPQIEAFF
V gene: TRBV7-9; J gene: TRBJ1-1; clone size: .; D gene: .; CDR3 DNA: TGTGCCAGCAGCTGGCGGAAGGGTGAAGCTTTCTTT; CDR3 protein: CASSWRKGEAFF
V gene: TRBV7-3; J gene: TRBJ1-1; clone size: .; D gene: TRBD1; CDR3 DNA: TGTGCCAGCAGCCGGCAGGGGGACACTGAAGCTTTCTTT; CDR3 protein: CASSRQGDTEAFF
V gene: TRBV6-4; J gene: TRBJ2-6; clone size: .; D gene: .; CDR3 DNA: TGTGCCAGCAGTTCATCTGGGGCCAACGTCCTGACTTTC; CDR3 protein: CASSSSGANVLTF
V gene: TRBV7-2; J gene: TRBJ1-2; clone size: .; D gene: .; CDR3 DNA: TGTGCCAGCAGCACCAGGGGCTATGGCTACACCTTC; CDR3 protein: CASSTRGYGYTF
V gene: TRBV19; J gene: TRBJ1-2; clone size: .; D gene: .; CDR3 DNA: TGTGCCAGTAACCGGGGCGAAAACTATGGCTACACCTTC; CDR3 protein: CASNRGENYGYTF
V gene: TRBV27; J gene: TRBJ2-3; clone size: .; D gene: TRBD1; CDR3 DNA: TGTGCCAGCAGTTCGACAGGGGTAAATACGCAGTATTTT; CDR3 protein: CASSSTGVNTQYF
V gene: TRBV9; J gene: TRBJ1-4; clone size: once; D gene: .; CDR3 DNA: TGTGCCAGCAGCGTAGCAGGCAGCCCAGTCAATGAAAAACTGTTTTTT; CDR3 protein: CASSVAGSPVNEKLFF
V gene: TRBV14; J gene: TRBJ1-5; clone size: few; D gene: .; CDR3 DNA: TGTGCCAGCAGCCAAGGATTGAGGGAGCCCCAGCATTTT; CDR3 protein: CASSQGLREPQHF
V gene: TRBV15; J gene: TRBJ2-7; clone size: .; D gene: TRBD2; CDR3 DNA: TGTGCCACCAGCGGTCGAACTAGCGGGGGAACCTACGAGCAGTACTTC; CDR3 protein: CATSGRTSGGTYEQYF
V gene: TRBV6-5; J gene: TRBJ2-3; clone size: .; D gene: .; CDR3 DNA: TGTGCCAGCGGAAACAGGGCTCGTTCAGATACGCAGTATTTT; CDR3 protein: CASGNRARSDTQYF
V gene: TRBV5-1; J gene: TRBJ2-1; clone size: .; D gene: TRBD2; CDR3 DNA: TGCGCCAGCAGCTTGGACGGGGGGGCCCGGGAGCAGTTCTTC; CDR3 protein: CASSLDGGAREQFF
V gene: TRBV19; J gene: TRBJ1-2; clone size: .; D gene: .; CDR3 DNA: TGTGCCAGTAGTGAGCCCCCCTACTATGGCTACACCTTC; CDR3 protein: CASSEPPYYGYTF
V gene: TRBV13; J gene: TRBJ1-5; clone size: .; D gene: .; CDR3 DNA: TGTGCCAGCAGCCTCGGACGGCGCAATCAGCCCCAGCATTTT; CDR3 protein: CASSLGRRNQPQHF
V gene: TRBV5-1; J gene: TRBJ2-7; clone size: .; D gene: .; CDR3 DNA: TGCGCCAGCAGCAGGGGACAAAACGAGCAGTACTTC; CDR3 protein: CASSRGQNEQYF
V gene: TRBV7-9; J gene: TRBJ1-2; clone size: once; D gene: .; CDR3 DNA: TGTGCCAGCAGACGGGACCGCGGAAATGGCTACACCTTC; CDR3 protein: CASRRDRGNGYTF
V gene: TRBV6-5; J gene: TRBJ1-1; clone size: .; D gene: .; CDR3 DNA: TGTGCCAGCAGTTACTATCGGGGCACTGAAGCTTTCTTT; CDR3 protein: CASSYYRGTEAFF
V gene: TRBV28; J gene: TRBJ2-5; clone size: .; D gene: .; CDR3 DNA: TGTGCCAGCAGCCTCCCCCGGGGAATCCAAGAGACCCAGTACTTC; CDR3 protein: CASSLPRGIQETQYF
V gene: TRBV4-1; J gene: TRBJ1-1; clone size: .; D gene: .; CDR3 DNA: TGCGCCAGCAGCCAAGATAATGGGGGCTCCGGGACTGAAGCTTTCTTT; CDR3 protein: CASSQDNGGSGTEAFF
V gene: TRBV29-1; J gene: TRBJ1-1; clone size: .; D gene: .; CDR3 DNA: TGCAGCGCTGGGTTTGCGGGGCTGGACACTGAAGCTTTCTTT; CDR3 protein: CSAGFAGLDTEAFF
V gene: TRBV11-3; J gene: TRBJ2-1; clone size: .; D gene: TRBD2; CDR3 DNA: TGTGCCAGCAGCTTTTCCGGGGCTAGCGGGGACTCCTCCTACAATGAGCAGTTCTTC; CDR3 protein: CASSFSGASGDSSYNEQFF
V gene: TRBV28; J gene: TRBJ1-1; clone size: few; D gene: .; CDR3 DNA: TGTGCCAGCAGTTTGTTTCAGGCCGAAGCTTTCTTT; CDR3 protein: CASSLFQAEAFF
V gene: TRBV6-6; J gene: TRBJ1-4; clone size: large; D gene: .; CDR3 DNA: TGTGCCAGCAGTTACCACCAGGGATTACGGGAAAAACTGTTTTTT; CDR3 protein: CASSYHQGLREKLFF
V gene: TRBV9; J gene: TRBJ2-7; clone size: once; D gene: TRBD1; CDR3 DNA: TGTGCCAGCAGCCCCCGGGACAGGGGATCCTCCCACGAGCAGTACTTC; CDR3 protein: CASSPRDRGSSHEQYF